The present entry profiles one TCR beta chain with its context. Antigen: not known. Measured with immunoSEQ multiplex PCR; TCRdb has only the in-frame clones, and not every one. In the table there are roughly 26,000 clones, 80% to 90% of which are singletons. The data stem from a study of OX40 agonist ivuxolimab in advanced cancers. The trim removed 6 bases at V and 4 bases at J, leaving 2 bases unmatched. This CDR3 has 13 residues. Per the germline V gene, CDR1 is SGHAT and CDR2 is FQDESV (reference sequence). Study-level points and caveats: In the 0.1 to 3.0 mg/kg range, CD4+ and CD8+ blood T cells had expanded clonally by week 6.

This material consisted of CD4+ or CD8+ T cells sorted from blood, taken in a trial of the OX40 agonist ivuxolimab. The TCR originated in an adult with an advanced solid tumor such as melanoma, head and neck, liver or kidney cancer. The gene calls are TRBV11-1 and TRBJ1-1; 10 nucleotides match TRBD1. For the CDR3, the DNA is TGTGCCAGCAGGGGACAGGGGAGCACTGAAGCTTTCTTT. Amino acid sequence: CASRGQGSTEAFF.